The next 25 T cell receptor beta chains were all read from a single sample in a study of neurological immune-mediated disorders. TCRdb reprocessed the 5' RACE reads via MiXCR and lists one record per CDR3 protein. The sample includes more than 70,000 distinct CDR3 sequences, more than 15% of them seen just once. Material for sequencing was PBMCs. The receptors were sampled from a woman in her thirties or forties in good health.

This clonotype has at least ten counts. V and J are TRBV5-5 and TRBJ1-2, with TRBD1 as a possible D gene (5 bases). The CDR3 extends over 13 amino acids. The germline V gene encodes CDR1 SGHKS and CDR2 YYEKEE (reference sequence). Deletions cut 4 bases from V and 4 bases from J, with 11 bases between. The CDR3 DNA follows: TGTGCCAGCAGCCCCGGGGGGACCTATGGCTACACCTTC. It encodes CASSPGGTYGYTF.

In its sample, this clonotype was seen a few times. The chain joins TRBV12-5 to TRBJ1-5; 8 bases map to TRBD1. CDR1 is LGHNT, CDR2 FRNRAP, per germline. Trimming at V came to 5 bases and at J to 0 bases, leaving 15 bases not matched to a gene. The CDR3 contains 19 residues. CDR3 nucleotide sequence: TGTGCTAGTGGTCGCGACAGGGGACAAAGACTGTATAGCAATCAGCCCCAGCATTTT. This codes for CASGRDRGQRLYSNQPQHF. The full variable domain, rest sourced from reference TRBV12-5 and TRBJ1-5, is DARVTQTPRHKVTEMGQEVTMRCQPILGHNTVFWYRQTMMQGLELLAYFRNRAPLDDSGMPKDRFSAEMPDATLATLKIQPSEPRDSAVYFCASGRDRGQRLYSNQPQHFGDGTRLSIL.

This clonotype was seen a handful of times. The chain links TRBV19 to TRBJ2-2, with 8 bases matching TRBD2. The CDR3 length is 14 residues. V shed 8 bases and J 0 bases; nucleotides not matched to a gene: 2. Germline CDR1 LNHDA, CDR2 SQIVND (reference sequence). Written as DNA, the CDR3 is TGTGCCAGTCGCGGGGGGTCGAACACCGGGGAGCTGTTTTTT. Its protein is CASRGGSNTGELFF.

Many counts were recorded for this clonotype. CDR3 bases: TGCAGTGCTCAGCCAGGGACAGCCACCACAGATACGCAGTATTTT. Protein product: CSAQPGTATTDTQYF. The rearrangement uses TRBV20-1 and TRBJ2-3, with 7 bases fitting TRBD1. The V gene's germline CDR1 is DFQATT and CDR2 SNEGSKA (reference sequence). V trimming: 5 bases; J trimming: 2 bases; junction bases outside the gene matches: 10. The CDR3 totals 15 residues.

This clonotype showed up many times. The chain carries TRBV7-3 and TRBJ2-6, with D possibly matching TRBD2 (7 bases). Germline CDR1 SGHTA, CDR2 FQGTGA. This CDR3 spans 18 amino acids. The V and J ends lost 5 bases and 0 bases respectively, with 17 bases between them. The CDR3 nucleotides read TGTGCCAGCAGCCCCTCGGGGGGCCCTTACTCTGGGGCCAACGTCCTGACTTTC. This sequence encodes CASSPSGGPYSGANVLTF.

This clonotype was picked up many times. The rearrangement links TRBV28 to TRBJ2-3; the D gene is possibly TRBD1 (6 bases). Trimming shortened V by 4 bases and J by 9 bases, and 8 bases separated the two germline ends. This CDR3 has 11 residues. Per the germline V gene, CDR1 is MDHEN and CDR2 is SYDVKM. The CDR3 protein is CASSSGQTQYF. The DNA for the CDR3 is TGTGCCAGCAGTTCCGGACAGACGCAGTATTTT. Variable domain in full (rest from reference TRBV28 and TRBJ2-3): DVKVTQSSRYLVKRTGEKVFLECVQDMDHENMFWYRQDPGLGLRLIYFSYDVKMKEKGDIPEGYSVSREKKERFSLILESASTNQTSMYLCASSSGQTQYFGPGTRLTVL.

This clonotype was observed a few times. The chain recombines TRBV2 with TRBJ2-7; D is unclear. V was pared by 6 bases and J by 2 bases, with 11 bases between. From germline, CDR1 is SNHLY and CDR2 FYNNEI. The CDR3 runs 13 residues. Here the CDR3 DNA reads TGTGCCAGCAGCCTCAGTCGAACCTACGAGCAGTACTTC. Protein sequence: CASSLSRTYEQYF.

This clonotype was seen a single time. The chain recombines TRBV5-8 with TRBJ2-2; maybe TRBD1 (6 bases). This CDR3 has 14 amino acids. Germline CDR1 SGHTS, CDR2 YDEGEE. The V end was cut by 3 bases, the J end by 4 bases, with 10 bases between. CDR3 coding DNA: TGTGCCAGCAGCTACCAGGGGCTCACCGGGGAGCTGTTTTTT. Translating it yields CASSYQGLTGELFF.

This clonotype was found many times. The CDR3 DNA follows: TGTGCCACCAGCACGGTCAGGGATACCGGGGAGCTGTTTTTT. Encoded protein: CATSTVRDTGELFF. The chain uses TRBV15 and TRBJ2-2; the D gene is possibly TRBD1 (5 bases). Trimming cost V 4 bases and J 5 bases, with 11 bases left between them. The CDR3 is 14 residues long. Per the germline V gene, CDR1 is LNHNV and CDR2 is YYDKDF (reference sequence).

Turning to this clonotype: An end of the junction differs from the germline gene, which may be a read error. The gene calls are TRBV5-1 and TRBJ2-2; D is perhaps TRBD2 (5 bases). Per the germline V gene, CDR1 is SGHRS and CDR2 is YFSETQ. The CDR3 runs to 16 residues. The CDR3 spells CAGSTRPGLDTGELFF. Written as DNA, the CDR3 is TGCGCCGGCAGCACCCGCCCCGGACTCGACACCGGGGAGCTGTTTTTT.

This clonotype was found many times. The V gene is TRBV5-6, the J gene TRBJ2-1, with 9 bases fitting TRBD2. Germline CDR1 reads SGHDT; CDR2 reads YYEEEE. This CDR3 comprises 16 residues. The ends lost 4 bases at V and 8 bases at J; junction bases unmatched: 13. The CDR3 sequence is CASSPLRGGRQDEQFF. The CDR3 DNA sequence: TGTGCCAGCAGCCCATTGCGGGGGGGCCGTCAGGATGAGCAGTTCTTC.

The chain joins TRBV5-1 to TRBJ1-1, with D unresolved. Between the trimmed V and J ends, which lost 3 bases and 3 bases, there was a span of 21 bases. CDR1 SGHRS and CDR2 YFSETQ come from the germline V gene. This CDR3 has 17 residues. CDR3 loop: CASSSSREDRDYTEAFF. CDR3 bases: TGCGCCAGCAGCTCATCTAGGGAGGACCGGGATTACACTGAAGCTTTCTTT.

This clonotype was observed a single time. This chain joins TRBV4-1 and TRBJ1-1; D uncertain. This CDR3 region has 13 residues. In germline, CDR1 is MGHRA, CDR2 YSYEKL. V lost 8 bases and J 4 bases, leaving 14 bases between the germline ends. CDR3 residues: CASPLLGGTEAFF. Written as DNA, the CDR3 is TGCGCCAGCCCGCTGCTAGGTGGCACTGAAGCTTTCTTT.

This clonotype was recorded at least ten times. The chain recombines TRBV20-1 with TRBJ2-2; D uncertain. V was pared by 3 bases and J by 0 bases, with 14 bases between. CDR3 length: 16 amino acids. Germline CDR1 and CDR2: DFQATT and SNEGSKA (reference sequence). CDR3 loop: CSAREAGRSNTGELFF. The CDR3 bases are TGCAGTGCTAGGGAAGCCGGACGCTCGAACACCGGGGAGCTGTTTTTT.

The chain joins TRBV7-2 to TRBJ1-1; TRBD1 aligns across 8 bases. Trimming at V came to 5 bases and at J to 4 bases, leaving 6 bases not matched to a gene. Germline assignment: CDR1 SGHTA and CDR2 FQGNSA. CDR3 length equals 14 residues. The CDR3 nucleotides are TGTGCCAGCAGCCCGACAGGGGTGGCCACTGAAGCTTTCTTT. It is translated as CASSPTGVATEAFF.

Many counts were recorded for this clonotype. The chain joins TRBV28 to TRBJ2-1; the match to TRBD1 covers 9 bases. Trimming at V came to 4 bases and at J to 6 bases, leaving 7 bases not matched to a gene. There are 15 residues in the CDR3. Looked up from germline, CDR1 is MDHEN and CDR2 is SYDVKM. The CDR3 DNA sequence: TGTGCCAGCAGTTCCTTGGACAGGGGAGGCAATGAGCAGTTCTTC. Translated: CASSSLDRGGNEQFF.

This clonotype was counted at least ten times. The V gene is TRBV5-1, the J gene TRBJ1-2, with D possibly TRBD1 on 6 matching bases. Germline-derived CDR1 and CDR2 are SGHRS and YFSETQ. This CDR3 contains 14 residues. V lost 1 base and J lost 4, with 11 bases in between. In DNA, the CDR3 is TGCGCCAGCAGCTTGCAACAGGGTCTCTATGGCTACACCTTC. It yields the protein CASSLQQGLYGYTF.

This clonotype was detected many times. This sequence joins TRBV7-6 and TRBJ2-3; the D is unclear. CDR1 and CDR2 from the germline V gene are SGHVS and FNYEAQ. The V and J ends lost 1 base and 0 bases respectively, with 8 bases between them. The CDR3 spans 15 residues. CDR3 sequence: CASSLDGSSTDTQYF. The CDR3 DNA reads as TGTGCCAGCAGCTTAGACGGTTCTAGCACAGATACGCAGTATTTT. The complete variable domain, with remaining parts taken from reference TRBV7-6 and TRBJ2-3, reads GAGVSQSPRYKVTKRGQDVALRCDPISGHVSLYWYRQALGQGPEFLTYFNYEAQQDKSGLPNDRFSAERPEGSISTLTIQRTEQRDSAMYRCASSLDGSSTDTQYFGPGTRLTVL.

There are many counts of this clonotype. This CDR3 reads CASSLSGSITGELFF. The CDR3 coding sequence is TGTGCCAGCAGCTTGTCAGGGAGTATCACCGGGGAGCTGTTTTTT. The chain employs TRBV5-5 and TRBJ2-2; perhaps D is TRBD1 or TRBD2 (5 bases each). The CDR3 contains 15 residues. With 1 base removed from V and 4 bases from J, the gap between germline ends came to 11 bases. CDR1 and CDR2 (germline): SGHKS, YYEKEE (reference sequence).

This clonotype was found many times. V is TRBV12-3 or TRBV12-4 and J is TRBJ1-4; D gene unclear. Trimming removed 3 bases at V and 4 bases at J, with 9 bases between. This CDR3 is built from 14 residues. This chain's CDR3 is CASSFNPSNEKLFF. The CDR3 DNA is TGTGCCAGCAGTTTTAATCCGAGTAATGAAAAACTGTTTTTT.

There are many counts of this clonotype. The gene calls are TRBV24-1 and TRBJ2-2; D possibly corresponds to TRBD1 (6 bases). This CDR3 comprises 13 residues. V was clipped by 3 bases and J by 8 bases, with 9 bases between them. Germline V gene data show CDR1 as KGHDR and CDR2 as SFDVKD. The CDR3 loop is CATSDLDRGELFF. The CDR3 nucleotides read TGTGCCACCAGTGATCTTGACAGGGGGGAGCTGTTTTTT.

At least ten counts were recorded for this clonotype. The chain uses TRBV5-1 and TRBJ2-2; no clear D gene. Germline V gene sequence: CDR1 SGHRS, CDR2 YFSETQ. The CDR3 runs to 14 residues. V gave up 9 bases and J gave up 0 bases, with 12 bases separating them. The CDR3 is CATTTGANTGELFF. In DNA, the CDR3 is TGCGCCACTACGACTGGGGCGAACACCGGGGAGCTGTTTTTT. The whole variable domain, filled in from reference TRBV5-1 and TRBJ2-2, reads KAGVTQTPRYLIKTRGQQVTLSCSPISGHRSVSWYQQTPGQGLQFLFEYFSETQRNKGNFPGRFSGRQFSNSRSEMNVSTLELGDSALYLCATTTGANTGELFFGEGSRLTVL.

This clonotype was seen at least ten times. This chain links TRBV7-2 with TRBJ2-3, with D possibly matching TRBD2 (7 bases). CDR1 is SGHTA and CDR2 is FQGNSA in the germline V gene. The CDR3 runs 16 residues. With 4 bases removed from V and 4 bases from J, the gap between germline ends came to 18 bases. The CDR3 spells CASSSRGGLRPDTQYF. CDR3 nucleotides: TGTGCCAGCAGCTCAAGGGGGGGGCTTCGGCCAGATACGCAGTATTTT.

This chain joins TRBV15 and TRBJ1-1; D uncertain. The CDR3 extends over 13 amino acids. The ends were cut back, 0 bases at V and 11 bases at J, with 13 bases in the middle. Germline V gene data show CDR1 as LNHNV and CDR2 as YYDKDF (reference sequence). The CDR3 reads CATSRDFTGGAFF. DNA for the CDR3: TGTGCCACCAGCAGAGATTTCACGGGTGGGGCTTTCTTT.

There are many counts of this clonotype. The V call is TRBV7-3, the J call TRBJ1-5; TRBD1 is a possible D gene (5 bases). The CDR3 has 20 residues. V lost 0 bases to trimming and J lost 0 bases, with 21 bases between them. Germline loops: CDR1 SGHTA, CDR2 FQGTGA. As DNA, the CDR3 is TGTGCCAGCAGCTTAACGCTCGGGGCGGGGGGTCCGTATAGCAATCAGCCCCAGCATTTT. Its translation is CASSLTLGAGGPYSNQPQHF.